The 31 T cell receptor beta chains below come from one sample, sequenced in a study of cytomegalovirus exposure and HLA in healthy donors. Amplification used 60 Vbeta primers and 13 Jbeta primers. Measured with immunoSEQ multiplex PCR; TCRdb has only the in-frame clones, and not every one. The sample records about 140,000 clones, roughly 75% being singletons. What was sequenced was PBMCs. These receptors came from a middle-aged man in good health and CMV-seronegative.

This chain connects TRBV5-8 to TRBJ1-5; D is undetermined. V lost 2 bases and J 4 bases, leaving 7 bases between the germline ends. The germline V gene has CDR1 SGHTS and CDR2 YDEGEE. CDR3 size: 13 residues. The CDR3 DNA sequence: TGTGCCAGCAGCTTACGCGAGAATCAGCCCCAGCATTTT. Its translation is CASSLRENQPQHF.

V is TRBV10-2 and J is TRBJ1-1, with TRBD1 matching over 9 bases. V lost 6 bases, J lost 1 base, and 6 bases stayed unmatched. CDR3 size: 15 residues. Germline V gene sequence: CDR1 WSHSY, CDR2 SAAADI. CDR3 sequence: CASSPMTGGNTEAFF. The CDR3 region has the DNA TGCGCCAGCAGCCCCATGACAGGGGGGAACACTGAAGCTTTCTTT.

V usage is TRBV4-3 and J usage is TRBJ2-2, with D unresolved. The germline CDR1 and CDR2 sequences are LGHNA and YSLEER. This CDR3 comprises 14 residues. V was shortened by 0 bases and J by 4 bases, with 6 bases between the two germline ends. This CDR3 is CASSQDRLTGELFF. The CDR3 coding sequence is TGCGCCAGCAGCCAAGATAGACTCACCGGGGAGCTGTTTTTT.

This sequence joins TRBV5-1 and TRBJ1-5; 10 bases agree with TRBD1. This CDR3 has 16 amino acids. Germline CDR1 is SGHRS and CDR2 is YFSETQ. V lost 0 bases to trimming and J lost 3 bases; unmatched junction nucleotides: 3. CDR3: CASSLGDRGNNQPQHF. CDR3 in DNA: TGCGCCAGCAGCTTGGGGGACAGGGGAAACAATCAGCCCCAGCATTTT.

J is TRBJ2-5 and V is TRBV27; D is possibly TRBD1 (5 bases). The CDR3 consists of 16 residues. V lost 0 bases, J lost 2 bases, and 13 bases lay in between. Looked up from germline, CDR1 is MNHEY and CDR2 is SMNVEV (reference sequence). The CDR3 reads CASSLSTGPPQETQYF. The CDR3, as DNA: TGTGCCAGCAGTTTATCCACAGGCCCTCCTCAAGAGACCCAGTACTTC.

The table lists this clone with a few counts. V usage is TRBV2 and J usage is TRBJ1-6, with D uncertain. Germline-derived CDR1 and CDR2 are SNHLY and FYNNEI. CDR3 length: 15 amino acids. Deletions cut 4 bases from V and 8 bases from J, with 15 bases between. This CDR3 reads CASSGGRLRDSPLHF. The CDR3 coding sequence is TGTGCCAGCAGTGGGGGTCGACTAAGGGATTCACCCCTCCACTTT.

This clone was picked up a small number of times. This rearrangement joins TRBV5-4 to TRBJ1-2, with 9 bases matching TRBD1. Trimming took 3 bases from V and 4 from J; bases not matched to a gene: 7. Germline CDR1 reads SGHNT; CDR2 reads YYREEE (reference sequence). The CDR3 contains 15 residues. The CDR3 nucleotides are TGTGCCAGCAGCTCCTCAGACAGGGGGGTCTATGGCTACACCTTC. Its protein product is CASSSSDRGVYGYTF.

The genes are TRBV18 and TRBJ1-5; D uncertain. CDR1 KGHSH and CDR2 LQKENI come from the germline V gene. The CDR3 runs 14 residues. With 3 bases removed from V and 2 bases from J, the gap between germline ends came to 8 bases. The CDR3 DNA reads as TGTGCCAGCTCACCGGAGGAGGGCAATCAGCCCCAGCATTTT. Its protein product is CASSPEEGNQPQHF.

In DNA, the CDR3 is TGTGCCAGCTCACAGGGGGCTGAGCAGTTCTTC. The encoded protein is CASSQGAEQFF. This chain uses TRBV18 with TRBJ2-1; TRBD1 matches at 7 bases. Germline CDR1 reads KGHSH; CDR2 reads LQKENI. The CDR3 is 11 residues long. Unmatched junction bases numbered 0, after V lost 4 bases and J lost 9 bases.

This chain uses TRBV5-4 with TRBJ2-7, with a weak D call TRBD2 (6 bases). Germline V lookup: CDR1 SGHNT, CDR2 YYREEE (reference sequence). This CDR3 spans 16 amino acids. V lost 4 bases and J 0 bases, leaving 17 bases between the germline ends. The CDR3 protein is CASSQRKGLLSYEQYF. DNA for the CDR3: TGTGCCAGCAGCCAGAGAAAGGGACTCCTCTCCTACGAGCAGTACTTC. The whole variable domain, remainder taken from reference TRBV5-4 and TRBJ2-7, is ETGVTQSPTHLIKTRGQQVTLRCSSQSGHNTVSWYQQALGQGPQFIFQYYREEENGRGNFPPRFSGLQFPNYSSELNVNALELDDSALYLCASSQRKGLLSYEQYFGPGTRLTVT.

The chain links TRBV9 to TRBJ2-6; D not certain. CDR1 SGDLS and CDR2 YYNGEE come from the germline V gene. V was pared by 4 bases and J by 0 bases, with 11 bases between. The CDR3 totals 16 residues. CDR3 in amino acids: CASSLTRISGANVLTF. The CDR3 DNA is TGTGCCAGCAGCCTCACACGAATCTCTGGGGCCAACGTCCTGACTTTC.

The rearrangement links TRBV7-2 to TRBJ2-4; possible D gene TRBD1, 5 bases. With 1 base removed from V and 4 bases from J, the gap between germline ends came to 8 bases. Germline CDR1 is SGHTA and CDR2 is FQGNSA. This CDR3 comprises 14 residues. The CDR3: CASSLGQTKNIQYF. CDR3 bases: TGTGCCAGCAGCTTAGGACAGACTAAAAACATTCAGTACTTC.

The chain combines TRBV7-9 with TRBJ1-4; D unresolved. Trimming cost V 5 bases and J 0 bases, with 7 bases left between them. Germline V gene lookup returns CDR1 SEHNR and CDR2 FQNEAQ (reference sequence). This CDR3 contains 14 residues. CDR3 in amino acids: CASSRRATNEKLFF. The CDR3 DNA follows: TGTGCCAGCAGCCGACGGGCAACTAATGAAAAACTGTTTTTT.

The chain carries TRBV5-1 and TRBJ1-4; D remains ambiguous. The germline gives CDR1 SGHRS, CDR2 YFSETQ. This CDR3 region has 17 residues. The V end was cut by 1 base, the J end by 0 bases, with 13 bases between. The CDR3: CASSLRAFGATNEKLFF. The CDR3 nucleotides read TGCGCCAGCAGCTTGCGGGCCTTCGGGGCAACTAATGAAAAACTGTTTTTT.

The rearrangement links TRBV25-1 to TRBJ1-2; 7 bases are a match to TRBD1. This CDR3 spans 14 amino acids. CDR1 is MGHDK, CDR2 SYGVNS, per germline. Germline trimming cut 0 bases from V and 7 bases from J; bases unmatched to any gene: 5. CDR3 DNA: TGTGCCAGCAGTGAATATGACAGGGTTGGTGGCTACACCTTC. This sequence encodes CASSEYDRVGGYTF.

The chain combines TRBV15 with TRBJ2-2; 9 bases agree with TRBD2. Trimming at V came to 1 base and at J to 6 bases, leaving 12 bases not matched to a gene. This CDR3 comprises 18 residues. Germline V lookup: CDR1 LNHNV, CDR2 YYDKDF (reference sequence). The CDR3 here is CATSRAYLAGVRAGELFF. The CDR3 nucleotides read TGTGCCACCAGCAGAGCCTACTTAGCGGGGGTTAGGGCCGGGGAGCTGTTTTTT.

This clone was picked up one time. The chain combines TRBV29-1 with TRBJ1-5; D is undetermined. The CDR3 extends over 13 amino acids. Between the trimmed V and J ends, which lost 4 bases and 3 bases, there was a span of 10 bases. Germline CDR1 is SQVTM and CDR2 is ANQGSEA. In DNA form, the CDR3 reads TGCAGCGTTGTCTATACTGTCAATCAGCCCCAGCATTTT. Protein sequence: CSVVYTVNQPQHF.

This clone came up many times. V gene TRBV7-8 combines with J gene TRBJ1-2, with D hard to call. Germline V gene lookup returns CDR1 SGHVS and CDR2 FQNEAQ. The CDR3 contains 14 residues. V lost 4 bases to trimming and J lost 8 bases, with 17 bases between them. The CDR3 reads CASSSEGYWAGYTF. The CDR3 bases are TGTGCCAGCAGCTCGGAGGGATATTGGGCGGGCTACACCTTC.

The rearrangement uses TRBV7-8 and TRBJ1-3; D may be TRBD1 (6 bases). CDR3 length: 14 residues. Germline V gene sequence: CDR1 SGHVS, CDR2 FQNEAQ. V gave up 5 bases and J gave up 2 bases, with 10 bases separating them. The CDR3 nucleotides are TGTGCCAGCAGCCTGGACAGCACTGGAAACACCATATATTTT. Encoded protein: CASSLDSTGNTIYF.

The rearrangement uses TRBV9 and TRBJ2-7; TRBD2 matches 12 bases. J gave up 6 bases and V 3 bases, and 10 bases lay outside the gene matches. CDR3 length equals 16 residues. Germline values: CDR1 SGDLS, CDR2 YYNGEE. In DNA form, the CDR3 reads TGTGCCAGCAGCGAGGGACCGGGACTAGCGGGTTGCGAGCAGTACTTC. It is translated as CASSEGPGLAGCEQYF.

The CDR3 spells CASSQEQGRETQYF. CDR3 DNA sequence: TGCGCCAGCAGCCAGGAACAGGGAAGAGAGACCCAGTACTTC. The rearrangement joins TRBV4-1 to TRBJ2-5; possibly TRBD1 for D (6 bases). The germline V gene has CDR1 MGHRA and CDR2 YSYEKL. This CDR3 spans 14 amino acids. With 3 bases removed from V and 4 bases from J, the gap between germline ends came to 12 bases.

J is TRBJ2-5 and V is TRBV5-6; no definite D call. This CDR3 region has 14 residues. With 1 base removed from V and 0 bases from J, the gap between germline ends came to 7 bases. CDR1 SGHDT and CDR2 YYEEEE come from the germline V gene. The CDR3 sequence is CASSLIVNQETQYF. In nucleotides, the CDR3 is TGTGCCAGCAGCTTGATCGTTAACCAAGAGACCCAGTACTTC.

The V and J genes are TRBV5-1 and TRBJ2-5, with TRBD1 identical over 7 bases. From germline, CDR1 is SGHRS and CDR2 YFSETQ. V shed 4 bases and J 2 bases; nucleotides not matched to a gene: 2. The CDR3 totals 13 residues. For the CDR3, the DNA is TGCGCCAGCAGCGGGGACAGTCAAGAGACCCAGTACTTC. It encodes CASSGDSQETQYF.

The rearrangement links TRBV7-6 to TRBJ1-3; possibly TRBD1 for D (6 bases). Germline V gene data show CDR1 as SGHVS and CDR2 as FNYEAQ. The CDR3 is 16 amino acids. V was pared by 6 bases and J by 0 bases, with 15 bases between. The CDR3 here is CASSSGGGYSGNTIYF. As DNA, the CDR3 is TGTGCCAGCAGTTCTGGGGGCGGATACTCTGGAAACACCATATATTTT.

The chain is built from TRBV18 and TRBJ2-7, with 11 bases aligning to TRBD1. CDR1 is KGHSH and CDR2 is LQKENI in the germline V gene. The ends lost 6 bases at V and 2 bases at J; junction bases unmatched: 6. The CDR3 has 15 residues. The CDR3 DNA reads as TGTGCCAGCTCCCAGGGACAGGGGGAGCCCTACGAGCAGTACTTC. Its protein product is CASSQGQGEPYEQYF.

The chain links TRBV7-2 to TRBJ2-6, with D possibly matching TRBD1 (6 bases). Germline V lookup: CDR1 SGHTA, CDR2 FQGNSA. V lost 7 bases and J 0 bases, leaving 16 bases between the germline ends. The CDR3 is made up of 17 amino acids. Here the CDR3 reads CASTETGAGSGANVLTF. In DNA form, the CDR3 reads TGTGCCAGCACCGAGACAGGAGCCGGCTCTGGGGCCAACGTCCTGACTTTC.

The V call is TRBV28, the J call TRBJ1-1; 8 bases agree with TRBD1. Losses at the gene ends were 4 bases for V and 5 bases for J; bases not matched to a gene: 12. From germline, CDR1 is MDHEN and CDR2 SYDVKM. The CDR3 extends over 16 amino acids. CDR3: CASSSHMDRESTEAFF. Here the CDR3 DNA reads TGTGCCAGCAGTTCCCACATGGACAGGGAGAGTACTGAAGCTTTCTTT.

This chain joins TRBV13 and TRBJ2-1, with a tentative D call TRBD1 (6 bases). V gave up 4 bases and J gave up 5 bases, with 15 bases separating them. CDR3 length: 15 amino acids. Germline lookup yields CDR1 PRHDT and CDR2 FYEKMQ (reference sequence). CDR3 amino acids: CASSSPRTENNEQFF. The CDR3 DNA sequence: TGTGCCAGCAGCTCACCGCGGACAGAAAACAATGAGCAGTTCTTC.

The chain links TRBV11-2 to TRBJ1-3, with D uncertain. CDR3 size: 13 residues. Germline CDR1 reads SGHAT; CDR2 reads FQNNGV. Trimming took off 0 bases at V and 6 bases at J, with 6 bases between the two ends. The DNA for the CDR3 is TGTGCCAGCAGCTTAGAGCGGGCAAACACCATATATTTT. It is translated as CASSLERANTIYF.

The chain joins TRBV6-1 to TRBJ2-1, with D possibly matching TRBD1 (6 bases). The CDR3 is made up of 14 amino acids. Per germline, CDR1 MNHNS and CDR2 SASEGT. V was clipped by 4 bases and J by 7 bases, with 14 bases between them. The chain's CDR3 is CASSAGHDRNEQFF. The DNA for the CDR3 is TGTGCCAGCAGTGCCGGCCATGACAGGAATGAGCAGTTCTTC.

The gene calls are TRBV7-9 and TRBJ1-4; D remains ambiguous. The V gene lost 2 bases and the J gene lost 0 bases, with 10 bases spanning the gap. Per germline, CDR1 SEHNR and CDR2 FQNEAQ (reference sequence). The CDR3 runs 16 residues. The CDR3 sequence: CASSLKAAATNEKLFF. The CDR3 coding sequence is TGTGCCAGCAGCTTAAAAGCGGCTGCAACTAATGAAAAACTGTTTTTT.